The 21 T cell receptor beta chains listed next were all sequenced from one sample in a study of T cell repertoires in cytomegalovirus infection. Which antigens these TCRs recognize remains unknown. TCRdb itself ran the reads through MiXCR, one entry per CDR3 protein. The repertoire holds hundreds of thousands of distinct CDR3 sequences, around a third seen once, with roughly 18% in the top ten. This sample comprised cultured PBMCs, obtained from culture after CMV antigen stimulation. The receptors shown here come from a human donor in good health (CMV status not recorded). Some clones in this sample may be carry-over from other donors' samples.

This clonotype has just a few counts. The chain carries TRBV20-1 and TRBJ2-7, with 7 bases that match TRBD1. The CDR3 is 13 amino acids. V lost 8 bases to trimming and J lost 3 bases; unmatched junction nucleotides: 10. The germline gives CDR1 DFQATT, CDR2 SNEGSKA (reference sequence). DNA of the CDR3: TGCAGTTTCTTGCTGACAGGGAACTACGAGCAGTACTTC. Its protein is CSFLLTGNYEQYF.

This chain connects TRBV12-3 or TRBV12-4 to TRBJ2-1; the D gene is possibly TRBD2 (5 bases). This CDR3 is 13 amino acids long. V dropped 1 base and J dropped 8 bases, with 9 bases sitting between them. CDR3: CASSLVEADEQFF. DNA for the CDR3: TGTGCCAGCAGTTTAGTGGAGGCGGATGAGCAGTTCTTC.

J is TRBJ2-7 and V is TRBV2; a weak D match, TRBD2 (6 bases). The CDR3 contains 16 residues. Trimming left V 5 bases short and J 6 bases short, with 23 bases between. Germline lookup yields CDR1 SNHLY and CDR2 FYNNEI. DNA for the CDR3: TGTGCCAGCAGTATGACTAGATTCCCGCCCGAGGGCGAGCAGTACTTC. Its translation: CASSMTRFPPEGEQYF.

J is TRBJ2-7 and V is TRBV7-2; D not resolved. The CDR3 is made up of 12 amino acids. V was pared by 5 bases and J by 9 bases, with 14 bases between. From germline, CDR1 is SGHTA and CDR2 FQGNSA. CDR3 loop: CASSTSGSGQYF. In nucleotides, the CDR3 is TGTGCCAGCAGCACGTCCGGGTCGGGGCAGTACTTC.

This clonotype was counted between two and nine times. The V and J genes are TRBV9 and TRBJ2-1; 11 nucleotides match TRBD2. J gave up 8 bases and V 1 base, and 20 bases lay outside the gene matches. CDR1 is SGDLS, CDR2 YYNGEE, per germline. This CDR3 spans 20 amino acids. The CDR3 DNA reads TGTGCCAGCAGCGTAACCCTATCCCCTACTAGCGGGAGATTTGGAGATGAGCAGTTCTTC. Encoded protein: CASSVTLSPTSGRFGDEQFF.

The chain recombines TRBV12-3 or TRBV12-4 with TRBJ2-3; the D is unclear. CDR3 length: 16 residues. The DNA for the CDR3 is TGTGCGATCACCCCTATGACCGAGATCTCCACAGATACGCAGTATTTT. Protein sequence: CAITPMTEISTDTQYF.

This clonotype turned up a few times. This sequence joins TRBV12-5 and TRBJ1-1, with 9 positions matching TRBD1. Germline values: CDR1 LGHNT, CDR2 FRNRAP. The CDR3 runs 14 residues. V trimming: 6 bases; J trimming: 3 bases; junction bases outside the gene matches: 5. The CDR3 nucleotides are TGTGCTAGTGGACAGGGGGCGTGGGACACTGAAGCTTTCTTT. The encoded protein is CASGQGAWDTEAFF.

V usage is TRBV19 and J usage is TRBJ2-3; 8 nucleotides agree with TRBD2. Germline-derived CDR1 and CDR2 are LNHDA and SQIVND (reference sequence). Trimming removed 4 bases from V and 6 bases from J; junction bases left unmatched: 12. The CDR3 is made up of 16 amino acids. CDR3 sequence: CASSTLDGRALDTQYF. Written as DNA, the CDR3 is TGTGCCAGTAGTACCCTGGACGGGAGGGCCTTGGATACGCAGTATTTT.

The chain's CDR3 is CATVNRDPRASPLHF. The CDR3 nucleotides are TGTGCCACCGTAAACCGGGACCCTAGGGCGTCACCCCTCCACTTT. The V gene is TRBV24-1, the J gene TRBJ1-6, with TRBD1 as a possible D gene (5 bases). Germline CDR1 is KGHDR and CDR2 is SFDVKD. The CDR3 has 15 residues. The V gene lost 9 bases and the J gene lost 10 bases, with 21 bases spanning the gap.

The chain employs TRBV20-1 and TRBJ2-3; TRBD2 is a possible D gene (6 bases). The CDR3 length is 16 residues. Germline loops: CDR1 DFQATT, CDR2 SNEGSKA (reference sequence). Trimming pared 3 bases from V and 0 bases from J, leaving 16 bases between. CDR3 bases: TGCAGTGCTAGTGGGCCAGGAGGGACTAGCACAGATACGCAGTATTTT. Encoded protein: CSASGPGGTSTDTQYF.

The CDR3 loop reads CASSQGLFGPYEQYF. The CDR3, as DNA: TGTGCCAGCAGCCAAGGATTATTTGGGCCCTACGAGCAGTACTTC. J is TRBJ2-7 and V is TRBV3-1; the D is unclear. CDR1 LGHDT and CDR2 YNNKEL come from the germline V gene (reference sequence). CDR3 length equals 15 residues. V was cut by 1 base and J by 2 bases, with 12 bases left in between.

The genes are TRBV6-5 and TRBJ2-5, with TRBD2 matching over 14 bases. The CDR3 consists of 18 residues. Germline values: CDR1 MNHEY, CDR2 SVGAGI. The ends lost 5 bases at V and 9 bases at J; junction bases unmatched: 17. CDR3 nucleotides: TGTGCCAGCAGTCGACGACTAGCGGGGGGGAGTATAGTCGAGGCCCAGTACTTC. It encodes CASSRRLAGGSIVEAQYF.

The rearrangement uses TRBV12-3 or TRBV12-4 and TRBJ2-5; D is unresolved. The CDR3 contains 13 residues. V was cut by 6 bases and J by 2 bases, with 10 bases left in between. The CDR3 bases are TGTGCCAGCAGGTCGCACTCTCAAGAGACCCAGTACTTC. Translated, it gives CASRSHSQETQYF.

In DNA, the CDR3 is TGTGCCAGCAGCTTAGTCATCGTGGGCTCCTACAATGAGCAGTTCTTC. Its translation: CASSLVIVGSYNEQFF. The chain is built from TRBV11-2 and TRBJ2-1, with D hard to call. Trimming pared 1 base from V and 0 bases from J, leaving 10 bases between. Germline V gene data show CDR1 as SGHAT and CDR2 as FQNNGV. This CDR3 comprises 16 residues.

This clonotype was counted only a few times. The rearrangement links TRBV10-3 to TRBJ2-3, with D perhaps TRBD1 (5 bases). This CDR3 has 13 amino acids. Deletions cut 8 bases from V and 2 bases from J, with 11 bases between. Germline CDR1 and CDR2: ENHRY and SYGVKD. Written as DNA, the CDR3 is TGTGCCATCCGGACACAGTACACAGATACGCAGTATTTT. It specifies CAIRTQYTDTQYF.

The chain recombines TRBV2 with TRBJ1-2, with a weak D call TRBD1 (5 bases). The V gene lost 7 bases and the J gene lost 6 bases, with 21 bases spanning the gap. This CDR3 has 15 amino acids. The germline gives CDR1 SNHLY, CDR2 FYNNEI. The chain's CDR3 is CASTLAPSQGNGYTF. CDR3 nucleotide sequence: TGTGCCAGCACCCTGGCCCCGTCCCAGGGAAATGGCTACACCTTC.

This clonotype was counted at least ten times. CDR3 in DNA: TGTGCCAGCAGCCCCAGGGACCCTGCCACCTACGAGCAGTACTTC. This codes for CASSPRDPATYEQYF. The chain recombines TRBV7-2 with TRBJ2-7; D might be TRBD1 or TRBD2, each matching 5 bases. The CDR3 spans 15 residues. Germline V gene sequence: CDR1 SGHTA, CDR2 FQGNSA. V was cut by 5 bases and J by 2 bases, with 16 bases left in between.

The count of this clonotype is one. This chain uses TRBV19 with TRBJ2-1, with 7 bases identical to TRBD1. Per the germline V gene, CDR1 is LNHDA and CDR2 is SQIVND (reference sequence). The junction had 8 bases not matched to a gene; V was cut back by 6 bases and J by 6 bases. This CDR3 is built from 14 residues. In DNA form, the CDR3 reads TGTGCCAGTAGGTTGACAGGGTCTCGCAATGAGCAGTTCTTC. Protein: CASRLTGSRNEQFF.

This clonotype turned up a few times. The chain has TRBV7-2 and TRBJ2-5; TRBD2 agrees at 8 bases. V lost 4 bases to trimming and J lost 5 bases; unmatched junction nucleotides: 6. From germline, CDR1 is SGHTA and CDR2 FQGNSA. The CDR3 extends over 14 amino acids. CDR3: CASSSGLGGETQYF. The CDR3 nucleotides read TGTGCCAGCAGCTCGGGACTAGGCGGGGAGACCCAGTACTTC.

Concerning this clonotype itself: It may be a read error: a sequence one base away is much more abundant. V gene TRBV7-2 combines with J gene TRBJ1-3; 8 bases are a match to TRBD1. The CDR3 is made up of 15 amino acids. Per the germline V gene, CDR1 is SGHTA and CDR2 is FQGNSA. In DNA form, the CDR3 reads TGTGCCAGCAGCTCCCAGGGGGCCACTGGATACACCATATATTTT. Translating it yields CASSSQGATGYTIYF.

At least ten counts were recorded for this clonotype. The chain couples TRBV7-8 to TRBJ2-7; the D gene is possibly TRBD1 (6 bases). CDR3 length: 14 residues. Deletions cut 5 bases from V and 2 bases from J, with 13 bases between. Per germline, CDR1 SGHVS and CDR2 FQNEAQ. CDR3 loop: CASSTGTFPYEQYF. In nucleotides, the CDR3 is TGTGCCAGCAGCACCGGGACATTTCCCTACGAGCAGTACTTC.